The 5 T cell receptor beta chains presented below share a single source sample, sequenced in a study of blood T cell repertoires in COVID-19. The table came from immunoSEQ multiplex PCR; TCRdb's copy has only in-frame clones and leaves some out. The sample lists 200,000 to 250,000 clones, approximately 85% occurring once. Sample: peripheral blood. The receptor set was obtained from a man aged 50-60 years with COVID-19, enrolled during active disease.

V and J are TRBV18 and TRBJ2-7; D possibly corresponds to TRBD1 (5 bases). Germline CDR1 and CDR2: KGHSH and LQKENI. V was shortened by 5 bases and J by 3 bases, with 8 bases between the two germline ends. The CDR3 length is 12 residues. The CDR3 DNA reads as TGTGCCAGCTCAGGGGCCAGCTACGAGCAGTACTTC. This translates into CASSGASYEQYF.

V and J are TRBV5-6 and TRBJ1-2, with 11 bases lining up with TRBD1. This CDR3 spans 14 amino acids. CDR1 and CDR2 (germline): SGHDT, YYEEEE. Losses at the gene ends were 5 bases for V and 8 bases for J; bases not matched to a gene: 8. The chain's CDR3 is CASRPGQGAEGYTF. The CDR3 DNA is TGTGCCAGCAGACCCGGACAGGGGGCTGAGGGCTACACCTTC.

V usage is TRBV28 and J usage is TRBJ1-5; 11 bases fit TRBD1. This CDR3 is built from 16 residues. With 6 bases clipped from V and 9 bases from J, the junction kept 13 bases outside the gene matches. CDR1 MDHEN and CDR2 SYDVKM come from the germline V gene. The CDR3 DNA reads as TGTGCCAGCAGACACGGACAGGGGGCGCCTAGACCGCCCCAGCATTTT. As protein: CASRHGQGAPRPPQHF.

The V gene is TRBV7-2, the J gene TRBJ2-1; D perhaps matches TRBD2 (7 bases). CDR1 is SGHTA and CDR2 is FQGNSA in the germline V gene. V was cut by 4 bases and J by 9 bases, with 19 bases left in between. CDR3 size: 15 residues. The CDR3: CASSSQGGDGIEQFF. The CDR3 coding sequence is TGTGCCAGCAGCTCACAGGGAGGGGACGGGATTGAGCAGTTCTTC. Together with reference TRBV7-2 and TRBJ2-1, the CDR3 gives the full variable domain: GAGVSQSPSNKVTEKGKDVELRCDPISGHTALYWYRQSLGQGLEFLIYFQGNSAPDKSGLPSDRFSAERTGGSVSTLTIQRTQQEDSAVYLCASSSQGGDGIEQFFGPGTRLTVL.

Only one count was recorded for this clone. The chain employs TRBV2 and TRBJ1-2, with D possibly matching TRBD1 (5 bases). The CDR3 totals 12 residues. In germline, CDR1 is SNHLY, CDR2 FYNNEI. Trimming shortened V by 5 bases and J by 7 bases, and 11 bases separated the two germline ends. CDR3 protein: CASSPRGSGYTF. The CDR3 bases are TGTGCCAGCAGTCCCCGGGGGTCTGGCTACACCTTC.